Listed below are T cell receptor beta chains from one sample, sequenced in a study of cytomegalovirus exposure and HLA in healthy donors. This table comes from immunoSEQ multiplex PCR, and its TCRdb copy is limited to in-frame clones, with some not included. The top ten clones hold about 3.5% of a sample with about 190,000 clones, about four fifths of them seen once. Source material: PBMCs. These receptors were obtained from a man aged 40-49 years in good health and CMV-seropositive. Each CDR3 is given with its conserved first and last residue. The order of the fields is J gene, clone size, V gene, CDR3 protein. The size field is filled for only some rows; it gives once, few, many or a size class.

TRBJ2-2 | - | TRBV5-1 | CASSFRGGNTGELFF
TRBJ1-2 | - | TRBV7-9 | CASSFGQGYGYTF
TRBJ2-2 | - | TRBV6-6 | CASSYITGGGTGELFF
TRBJ2-3 | - | TRBV2 | CASVGLARLTDTQYF
TRBJ2-2 | few | TRBV5-6 | CASSFGGLADTGELFF
TRBJ1-4 | - | TRBV6-5 | CASRTDPTNEKLFF
TRBJ2-7 | - | TRBV18 | CASSPPLGGTEQYF
TRBJ2-4 | - | TRBV11-2 | CASSYSGGAGDIQYF
TRBJ2-1 | - | TRBV5-1 | CASSLGQGHNEQFF
TRBJ2-2 | - | TRBV28 | CASSLTSLAGNTGELFF
TRBJ1-6 | once | TRBV7-2 | CASSYDRGYNNSPLHF
TRBJ2-7 | - | TRBV27 | CASSTPGDPLEQYF
TRBJ1-1 | - | TRBV5-5 | CASSFWDRQAVF
TRBJ2-2 | - | TRBV27 | CASSSVGLDTGELFF
TRBJ2-3 | - | TRBV11-2 | CASSSIATDTQYF
TRBJ2-7 | - | TRBV11-2 | CASSLALYSYEQYF
TRBJ2-3 | few | TRBV7-2 | CASSFKGGTDTQYF
TRBJ1-2 | - | TRBV19 | CASSIADKGQLNYGYTF
TRBJ2-3 | - | TRBV2 | CASSGWFEDSTDTQYF
TRBJ2-7 | - | TRBV7-3 | CASSQGRASDEQYF
TRBJ2-5 | - | TRBV19 | CASSGGLQETQYF
TRBJ2-2 | once | TRBV30 | CAWRTSGRWTGELFF
TRBJ2-2 | - | TRBV7-9 | CASTPLQTSPGELFF
TRBJ2-7 | - | TRBV6-5 | CASSYSNLYYEQYF
TRBJ2-7 | - | TRBV7-9 | CASSSGGSSYEQYF
TRBJ2-3 | - | TRBV12-5 | CASVPTSGGPTQYF
TRBJ1-3 | - | TRBV28 | CASSLPQQGTGNTIYF
TRBJ2-7 | once | TRBV4-1 | CASSQEDGLAGAYEQYF
TRBJ2-1 | - | TRBV29-1 | CSAGTSGYNEQFF
TRBJ2-7 | few | TRBV6-6 | CASRALPSGNYEQYF
TRBJ1-1 | - | TRBV5-1 | CASSFGQGGAEAFF